The 30 T cell receptor beta chains reported below all come from one sample, sequenced in a study of T cell repertoires in cytomegalovirus infection. Via MiXCR, TCRdb re-called the reads, giving one row per CDR3 protein. The top ten hold roughly 10% of the sample, which has 400,000 to 550,000 distinct CDR3 sequences, 11% seen once. Material for sequencing was PBMCs. The receptor set was obtained from a human donor in good health (CMV status not recorded). Some clones in this sample may be carry-over from other donors' samples.

Written as DNA, the CDR3 is TGTGCCAGCAGCTTAGGGTCAATCACAGATACGCAGTATTTT. It translates to CASSLGSITDTQYF. The chain recombines TRBV11-2 with TRBJ2-3; D call uncertain. CDR1 SGHAT and CDR2 FQNNGV come from the germline V gene. The V end was cut by 1 base, the J end by 2 bases, with 7 bases between. The CDR3 sequence is 14 residues long.

This clonotype was picked up a small number of times. The chain couples TRBV9 to TRBJ2-1, with a possible D match to TRBD2 (6 bases). The CDR3 spans 15 residues. Trimming cost V 0 bases and J 0 bases, with 7 bases left between them. The germline CDR1 and CDR2 sequences are SGDLS and YYNGEE. CDR3 nucleotides: TGTGCCAGCAGCGTAGTAGCGGACTCCTACAATGAGCAGTTCTTC. This encodes CASSVVADSYNEQFF.

This clonotype was counted many times. V gene TRBV7-6 combines with J gene TRBJ1-6, with 8 bases that match TRBD1. With V trimmed by 2 bases and J by 8 bases, 8 bases remained unmatched. This CDR3 region has 16 residues. Germline V gives CDR1 SGHVS, CDR2 FNYEAQ. CDR3 in DNA: TGTGCCAGCAGCTTATTTTTAGGACAGGGTGATTCACCCCTCCACTTT. This encodes CASSLFLGQGDSPLHF. Together with reference TRBV7-6 and TRBJ1-6, the CDR3 gives the full variable domain: GAGVSQSPRYKVTKRGQDVALRCDPISGHVSLYWYRQALGQGPEFLTYFNYEAQQDKSGLPNDRFSAERPEGSISTLTIQRTEQRDSAMYRCASSLFLGQGDSPLHFGNGTRLTVT.

The chain is built from TRBV9 and TRBJ1-2; D is possibly TRBD1 (5 bases). The CDR3 runs to 14 residues. Germline CDR1 is SGDLS and CDR2 is YYNGEE. Trimming removed 0 bases at V and 10 bases at J, with 16 bases between. CDR3 residues: CASSVEGDVGDYTF. DNA of the CDR3: TGTGCCAGCAGCGTAGAAGGGGACGTGGGGGACTACACCTTC. The full variable domain, its missing parts supplied by reference TRBV9 and TRBJ1-2, is DSGVTQTPKHLITATGQRVTLRCSPRSGDLSVYWYQQSLDQGLQFLIQYYNGEERAKGNILERFSAQQFPDLHSELNLSSLELGDSALYFCASSVEGDVGDYTFGSGTRLTVV.

This clonotype has only a few counts. The V gene is TRBV5-1, the J gene TRBJ2-7, with a possible D match to TRBD1 (5 bases). CDR3 size: 12 residues. The ends were cut back, 3 bases at V and 7 bases at J, with 11 bases in the middle. CDR1 and CDR2 (germline): SGHRS, YFSETQ. The CDR3 DNA reads TGCGCCAGCAGCTACGGACAAGGGGAGCAGTACTTC. Its translation is CASSYGQGEQYF.

This clonotype has a handful of counts. The V and J genes are TRBV19 and TRBJ2-1; D is unresolved. V was cut by 6 bases and J by 0 bases, with 12 bases left in between. The CDR3 length is 15 residues. CDR1 is LNHDA, CDR2 SQIVND, per germline (reference sequence). CDR3 DNA: TGTGCCAGTAGAAGTTGGGCTAGCTCCTACAATGAGCAGTTCTTC. Amino acid sequence: CASRSWASSYNEQFF.

The chain links TRBV29-1 to TRBJ1-1, with D unclear. V lost 5 bases, J lost 4 bases, and 8 bases lay in between. The germline V gene has CDR1 SQVTM and CDR2 ANQGSEA. The CDR3 extends over 11 amino acids. The CDR3 protein is CSVPLGTEAFF. The CDR3 DNA sequence: TGCAGCGTTCCGTTGGGCACTGAAGCTTTCTTT.

This clonotype was found many times. The chain employs TRBV5-1 and TRBJ2-7; D uncertain. The germline V gene encodes CDR1 SGHRS and CDR2 YFSETQ. The CDR3 sequence is 15 residues long. Trimming left V 0 bases short and J 0 bases short, with 10 bases between. CDR3 in DNA: TGCGCCAGCAGCTTGGGGACGGCGAGCTCCTACGAGCAGTACTTC. Translation gives CASSLGTASSYEQYF.

The chain joins TRBV10-3 to TRBJ2-1; TRBD2 agrees at 7 bases. There are 15 residues in the CDR3. The ends lost 3 bases at V and 3 bases at J; junction bases unmatched: 5. Per the germline V gene, CDR1 is ENHRY and CDR2 is SYGVKD. The CDR3 DNA follows: TGTGCCATCAGTGATGGACTAGTAAACTACAATGAGCAGTTCTTC. Its protein product is CAISDGLVNYNEQFF.

In its sample, this clonotype was seen many times. The V and J genes are TRBV11-2 and TRBJ1-6; D ambiguous. Trimming removed 3 bases from V and 5 bases from J, with 14 bases in between. The CDR3 has 16 residues. CDR1 SGHAT and CDR2 FQNNGV come from the germline V gene. The CDR3 DNA is TGTGCCAGCAGCTTCTTAAAAGGGAACCATAATTCACCCCTCCACTTT. Translated: CASSFLKGNHNSPLHF.

This clonotype showed up many times. The V gene is TRBV7-3, the J gene TRBJ1-1; D gene uncertain. There are 13 residues in the CDR3. The V gene lost 3 bases and the J gene lost 5 bases, with 10 bases spanning the gap. Germline V gives CDR1 SGHTA, CDR2 FQGTGA. The CDR3 is CASSFGRETEAFF. The CDR3 DNA reads as TGTGCCAGCAGCTTCGGACGGGAGACTGAAGCTTTCTTT.

There are a few counts of this clonotype. V gene TRBV18 combines with J gene TRBJ2-3; TRBD1 aligns across 7 bases. Germline lookup yields CDR1 KGHSH and CDR2 LQKENI. Losses at the gene ends were 6 bases for V and 6 bases for J; bases not matched to a gene: 3. The CDR3 has 12 residues. CDR3 amino acids: CASSADRDTQYF. The CDR3, as DNA: TGTGCCAGCTCGGCGGACAGGGATACGCAGTATTTT. Together with reference TRBV18 and TRBJ2-3, the CDR3 gives the full variable domain: NAGVMQNPRHLVRRRGQEARLRCSPMKGHSHVYWYRQLPEEGLKFMVYLQKENIIDESGMPKERFSAEFPKEGPSILRIQQVVRGDSAAYFCASSADRDTQYFGPGTRLTVL.

The rearrangement links TRBV24-1 to TRBJ1-2; weak D call: TRBD1 (5 bases). V dropped 10 bases and J dropped 6 bases, with 17 bases sitting between them. Germline V gene data show CDR1 as KGHDR and CDR2 as SFDVKD. This CDR3 has 13 amino acids. The CDR3 nucleotides read TGTGCCACACGCGCGGGACGGCAGAATGGCTACACCTTC. Amino acids: CATRAGRQNGYTF.

This clonotype was recorded many times. The rearrangement uses TRBV7-2 and TRBJ2-7; maybe TRBD2 (6 bases). Germline V lookup: CDR1 SGHTA, CDR2 FQGNSA. The CDR3 covers 14 residues. Trimming cost V 4 bases and J 7 bases, with 17 bases left between them. CDR3: CASSWGIGSGEQYF. Here the CDR3 DNA reads TGTGCCAGCAGCTGGGGCATAGGTAGCGGTGAGCAGTACTTC.

As concerns this clonotype: A much larger clone differs by one base, so this may be a read error. V gene TRBV6-2 or TRBV6-3 combines with J gene TRBJ1-2; TRBD1 is a possible D gene (6 bases). The CDR3 consists of 13 residues. CDR1 MNHEY and CDR2 SVGEGT come from the germline V gene. Here the CDR3 reads CVTTGQSLYGYTF. For the CDR3, the DNA is TGTGTCACAACCGGACAGTCCCTCTATGGCTACACCTTC.

J is TRBJ1-4 and V is TRBV4-1; tentative D call: TRBD1 (5 bases). Germline V CDR1 and CDR2: MGHRA, YSYEKL. The CDR3 is 15 amino acids. Trimming removed 5 bases at V and 1 base at J, with 11 bases between. DNA for the CDR3: TGCGCCAGCAGCGCCAGGGTGATAACTAATGAAAAACTGTTTTTT. The encoded protein is CASSARVITNEKLFF.

As to this clonotype: A read error is possible here, since a much larger clone lies one base away. This chain joins TRBV28 and TRBJ2-7; D possibly matches TRBD1 or TRBD2 (5 bases each). Looked up from germline, CDR1 is MDHEN and CDR2 is SYDVKM. The CDR3 totals 16 residues. Written as DNA, the CDR3 is TGTCCCAGCAGCTTGTCGGGGACCTTTAGCTCCTACGAGCAGTACTTC. Translating it yields CPSSLSGTFSSYEQYF.

Ten or more counts support this clonotype. The CDR3 is CASSYSGAPSGEQYF. The CDR3 DNA follows: TGTGCCAGCAGTTACTCGGGGGCCCCTTCGGGGGAGCAGTACTTC. This rearrangement joins TRBV6-5 to TRBJ2-7; D perhaps matches TRBD1 (6 bases). V lost 0 bases to trimming and J lost 7 bases, with 16 bases between them. CDR3 length equals 15 residues. The germline gives CDR1 MNHEY, CDR2 SVGAGI.

This clonotype was observed many times. The V call is TRBV6-1, the J call TRBJ2-1; 11 bases fit TRBD2. Looked up from germline, CDR1 is MNHNS and CDR2 is SASEGT. The V segment lost 6 bases and the J segment 2 bases; nucleotides outside the gene matches: 3. The CDR3 extends over 15 amino acids. CDR3 DNA sequence: TGTGCCAGCAGCCGGGGACTAGCGGCCTACAATGAGCAGTTCTTC. Its protein product is CASSRGLAAYNEQFF.

Ten or more counts support this clonotype. This rearrangement joins TRBV6-6 to TRBJ2-4; D uncertain. Germline lookup yields CDR1 MNHNY and CDR2 SVGAGI (reference sequence). The CDR3 consists of 13 residues. V lost 3 bases to trimming and J lost 6 bases, with 9 bases between them. The CDR3 loop reads CASSYWVGNIQYF. CDR3 in DNA: TGTGCCAGCAGTTATTGGGTGGGAAACATTCAGTACTTC.

This chain connects TRBV5-4 to TRBJ2-5, with D perhaps TRBD1 (6 bases). The CDR3 consists of 15 residues. In germline, CDR1 is SGHNT, CDR2 YYREEE (reference sequence). V lost 2 bases and J lost 5, with 16 bases in between. CDR3 sequence: CASSFPQGSQETQYF. The CDR3 DNA sequence: TGTGCCAGCAGCTTCCCCCAGGGGTCGCAGGAGACCCAGTACTTC.

On this clonotype: This may arise from a read error, as a much more abundant clone is one base away. The CDR3 protein is CASGGQEGSGNTIYF. In DNA, the CDR3 is TGTGCCAGCGGAGGACAGGAGGGCTCTGGAAACACCATATATTTT. The rearrangement uses TRBV7-6 and TRBJ1-3; TRBD1 aligns across 7 bases. CDR1 and CDR2 from the germline V gene are SGHVS and FNYEAQ. J was trimmed by 0 bases and V by 8 bases; bases with no gene match: 7. The CDR3 runs to 15 residues.

There are many counts of this clonotype. The chain carries TRBV7-3 and TRBJ2-1, with 7 bases matching TRBD1. The CDR3 is made up of 13 amino acids. After removal of 4 bases from V and 7 bases from J, the junction contained 4 bases not matched to a gene. Germline CDR1 SGHTA, CDR2 FQGTGA. The CDR3 coding sequence is TGTGCCAGCAGCTCGGACAGGCAAAATGAGCAGTTCTTC. Translated: CASSSDRQNEQFF.

In its sample, this clonotype was seen many times. V gene TRBV10-3 combines with J gene TRBJ2-1, with unresolved D. V was shortened by 5 bases and J by 6 bases, with 17 bases between the two germline ends. CDR1 and CDR2 from the germline V gene are ENHRY and SYGVKD. CDR3 length equals 15 residues. CDR3 sequence reads: CAISSSASISNEQFF. CDR3 in DNA: TGTGCCATCAGTTCGAGCGCCTCCATAAGCAATGAGCAGTTCTTC.

This clonotype came up a few times. V usage is TRBV6-6 and J usage is TRBJ2-1, with 7 bases aligning to TRBD1. CDR3 length equals 14 residues. Germline CDR1 MNHNY, CDR2 SVGAGI (reference sequence). V gave up 4 bases and J gave up 7 bases; unmatched junction bases: 7. The CDR3 sequence: CASSLIDRENEQFF. DNA of the CDR3: TGTGCCAGCAGTTTGATCGACAGGGAGAATGAGCAGTTCTTC.

Ten or more counts support this clonotype. The genes are TRBV9 and TRBJ2-1; TRBD2 aligns across 13 bases. V lost 3 bases and J lost 6; bases outside the gene matches: 6. CDR1 is SGDLS and CDR2 is YYNGEE in the germline V gene. The CDR3 consists of 16 residues. CDR3 protein: CASSALTSGGPNEQFF. For the CDR3, the DNA is TGTGCCAGCAGCGCCCTGACTAGCGGGGGGCCCAATGAGCAGTTCTTC.

The genes are TRBV3-1 and TRBJ2-1, with TRBD2 matching 16 bases. In germline, CDR1 is LGHDT, CDR2 YNNKEL (reference sequence). With 0 bases clipped from V and 15 bases from J, the junction kept 5 bases outside the gene matches. The CDR3 has 15 residues. The CDR3, as DNA: TGTGCCAGCAGCCAAGAGGGACTAGCGGGAGGGTGGAGGTTCTTC. Its protein product is CASSQEGLAGGWRFF.

This clonotype was observed at least ten times. The chain employs TRBV27 and TRBJ1-2, with 8 bases matching TRBD1. The CDR3 contains 20 residues. The germline V gene encodes CDR1 MNHEY and CDR2 SMNVEV (reference sequence). V lost 6 bases, J lost 2 bases, and 23 bases stayed unmatched. The CDR3 sequence: CASRPFSGTGLSRPNYGYTF. The CDR3 DNA follows: TGTGCCAGCAGACCCTTCTCCGGGACAGGTTTAAGCAGACCCAACTATGGCTACACCTTC.

This clonotype occurred a few times. The rearrangement links TRBV3-1 to TRBJ1-1; 11 bases fit TRBD1. Germline V gene sequence: CDR1 LGHDT, CDR2 YNNKEL (reference sequence). CDR3 length: 14 amino acids. Losses at the gene ends were 4 bases for V and 7 bases for J; bases not matched to a gene: 5. CDR3: CASSPRDRGIEAFF. CDR3 bases: TGTGCCAGCAGCCCAAGGGACAGGGGGATTGAAGCTTTCTTT.

This clonotype occurred a few times. The V call is TRBV2, the J call TRBJ2-2, with a weak D call TRBD2 (6 bases). Trimming removed 2 bases at V and 1 base at J, with 11 bases between. The CDR3 is 16 amino acids. Germline-derived CDR1 and CDR2 are SNHLY and FYNNEI. CDR3 sequence (DNA): TGTGCCAGCAGTGAATTGGGTAGCGGGAACACCGGGGAGCTGTTTTTT. Protein: CASSELGSGNTGELFF. Full variable domain (missing parts from reference TRBV2 and TRBJ2-2): EPEVTQTPSHQVTQMGQEVILRCVPISNHLYFYWYRQILGQKVEFLVSFYNNEISEKSEIFDDQFSVERPDGSNFTLKIRSTKLEDSAMYFCASSELGSGNTGELFFGEGSRLTVL.